The present TCR beta chain was sequenced within a study of regulatory T cells in long-lasting Graves disease. Concerning this clonotype: This could be a read error, since a much larger clone is one nucleotide away.

The time point is: newly diagnosed GD, antithyroid drugs for less than 3 months. PBMC-extracted RNA yielded the TCR library. CDR1 and CDR2 (germline): KGHDR, SFDVKD. This CDR3 spans 16 amino acids. Relying on iRepertoire HTBI primers and Arm-PCR of CDR3 regions, the team built TCR beta libraries. A single record per CDR3 protein comes from TCRdb applying MiXCR to the multiplex PCR reads. The data hold a few hundred thousand distinct CDR3 sequences, with roughly 14% observed a single time. Another study also made use of these data, one on T cells in Graves' hyperthyroidism and ophthalmopathy.

The TCR was taken from a man aged 30 to 39 with Graves disease. Sequenced here: peripheral blood mononuclear cells (PBMCs), sampled at new diagnosis, from a patient treated with antithyroid drugs. J is TRBJ2-7 and V is TRBV24-1, with TRBD1 as a possible D gene (5 bases). The CDR3 sequence: CATSDPSGPHSYEQCF. CDR3 in DNA: TGTGCCACCAGTGATCCCTCAGGGCCCCACTCCTACGAGCAGTGCTTC.